Sequencing of this T cell receptor (beta chain) was carried out in a study of T cells in Graves' hyperthyroidism and ophthalmopathy. Hyperthyroidism in the patients, aged 18 to 65, was newly diagnosed and under 2 months in duration. Thyroid ultrasound and orbital computed tomography, with clinical symptoms and serum thyroxine and TRAb, informed diagnoses. What was amplified from RNA transcripts were TCR beta CDR3 regions. Initially, a first-round RT-PCR of the TCR CDR3 employed the HTBI primer set. TCRdb fed the multiplex PCR reads into MiXCR, producing one record per CDR3 protein. The table shows more than 250,000 distinct CDR3 sequences, with approximately 16% occurring only once. The length of the CDR3 is 16 residues. Germline V gene lookup returns CDR1 DFQATT and CDR2 SNEGSKA (reference sequence). The V end lost 1 base, the J end lost 9 bases, and 19 bases lay between the germline ends. This clonotype appeared many times.

This receptor was identified in a woman between 50 and 59 years old with Graves' hyperthyroidism that later progressed to Graves' ophthalmopathy. The sequenced sample was blood. This chain joins TRBV20-1 and TRBJ1-6; D might be TRBD1 (6 bases). This chain's CDR3 is CSARAQLEQGGSPLHF. CDR3 sequence (DNA): TGCAGTGCTAGAGCCCAGCTAGAACAGGGAGGTTCACCCCTCCACTTT.